What follows are 4 T cell receptor beta chains derived from one specimen sequenced in a study of identical twins. MiXCR was run by TCRdb on the 5' RACE reads, yielding one entry per CDR3 protein. The profile covers fewer than 650,000 distinct CDR3 sequences, with 9.6% appearing a single time and 2.5% to 3.5% taken by the ten largest. These same records also appear under a second study, on yellow fever vaccine responses in identical twins.

Sequencing was performed on PBMCs. Receptors were obtained from a young woman in good health.

This clonotype was seen more than once but under ten times. The chain recombines TRBV10-3 with TRBJ1-1; TRBD1 might be the D (6 bases). V was trimmed by 10 bases and J by 11 bases, leaving 17 bases between them. CDR3 length: 11 residues. Per germline, CDR1 ENHRY and CDR2 SYGVKD. CDR3 sequence reads: CASWTDSVAFF. The CDR3, as DNA: TGTGCCAGCTGGACAGATAGTGTGGCTTTCTTT.

The chain carries TRBV24-1 and TRBJ2-1; the match to TRBD2 covers 8 bases. The CDR3 runs 16 residues. Germline V gene data show CDR1 as KGHDR and CDR2 as SFDVKD. J lost 3 bases, V lost 3 bases, and 6 bases had no gene match. The CDR3 DNA reads TGTGCCACCAGTGATGCCGAGCGGGAGCTCTACAATGAGCAGTTCTTC. Translation gives CATSDAERELYNEQFF.

This clonotype was picked up a small number of times. The rearrangement joins TRBV5-1 to TRBJ2-1; tentative D call: TRBD2 (6 bases). This CDR3 is built from 16 residues. Trimming removed 4 bases at V and 5 bases at J, with 19 bases between. Germline CDR1 is SGHRS and CDR2 is YFSETQ. CDR3 nucleotide sequence: TGCGCCAGCAGCCCGGGGGTCGGCATATCCGACAATGAGCAGTTCTTC. Translating it yields CASSPGVGISDNEQFF.

As to this clonotype: The junction shows a germline mismatch at one end, possibly a read error. The chain is built from TRBV6-1 and TRBJ2-3; tentative D call: TRBD2 (5 bases). Looked up from germline, CDR1 is MNHNS and CDR2 is SASEGT. This CDR3 is built from 14 residues. CDR3 bases: TGTGCCGGCATAAACCGGGGTTCTGCAGATACGCAGAATTTT. Encoded protein: CAGINRGSADTQNF.